These 24 T cell receptor beta chains originate from one sample sequenced in a study of T cells after yellow fever vaccination. From the 5' RACE reads, TCRdb called clonotypes with MiXCR, one entry per CDR3 protein. The sample gives about 320,000 distinct CDR3 sequences, around an eighth of which show up once; approximately 3.3% is in the top ten. Sequenced material: CD4+ T cells sorted from PBMCs, taken 15 days after the yellow fever booster vaccination. The source of these receptors is a man between 18 and 29 years old who received the YFV17D yellow fever vaccine.

The gene calls are TRBV2 and TRBJ1-2; 7 nucleotides line up with TRBD1. V dropped 7 bases and J dropped 6; count of bases not matched to a gene: 8. The CDR3 sequence is 13 residues long. Germline CDR1 and CDR2: SNHLY and FYNNEI. In DNA, the CDR3 is TGTGCCAGCACCAAACAGGGGCCGCATGGCTACACCTTC. Its translation is CASTKQGPHGYTF.

The chain employs TRBV6-2 or TRBV6-3 and TRBJ1-6; TRBD1 might be the D (6 bases). The CDR3 contains 18 residues. Trimming cost V 6 bases and J 5 bases, with 23 bases left between them. In germline, CDR1 is MNHEY, CDR2 SVGEGT. As DNA, the CDR3 is TGTGCCAGCAGAAGTTATATCATGTGGACAGAAGATAATTCACCCCTCCACTTT. This codes for CASRSYIMWTEDNSPLHF.

This CDR3 is CASSLGRGEGDGYTF. CDR3 nucleotide sequence: TGTGCCAGCAGCTTAGGCAGGGGGGAAGGAGATGGCTACACCTTC. The genes are TRBV7-8 and TRBJ1-2; TRBD1 matches at 7 bases. Looked up from germline, CDR1 is SGHVS and CDR2 is FQNEAQ. The CDR3 extends over 15 amino acids. J gave up 6 bases and V 1 base, and 8 bases lay outside the gene matches.

This clonotype was counted a few times. This chain links TRBV29-1 with TRBJ1-1; D is unresolved. The CDR3 covers 10 residues. Germline V lookup: CDR1 SQVTM, CDR2 ANQGSEA. Trimming shortened V by 7 bases and J by 0 bases, and 3 bases separated the two germline ends. The CDR3 loop reads CSGVNTEAFF. CDR3 bases: TGCAGCGGGGTGAACACTGAAGCTTTCTTT.

The chain uses TRBV7-9 and TRBJ2-4, with D perhaps matching TRBD2 (6 bases). This CDR3 region has 15 residues. Germline CDR1 reads SEHNR; CDR2 reads FQNEAQ (reference sequence). Between the trimmed V and J ends, which lost 5 bases and 7 bases, there was a span of 18 bases. For the CDR3, the DNA is TGTGCCAGCAGCCCGCGGGACCCACACTTTAACATTCAGTACTTC. Protein sequence: CASSPRDPHFNIQYF.

This clonotype was counted ten times or more. The rearrangement uses TRBV7-9 and TRBJ2-2; D unclear. Germline CDR1 is SEHNR and CDR2 is FQNEAQ (reference sequence). V was trimmed by 7 bases and J by 4 bases, leaving 19 bases between them. CDR3 length: 16 amino acids. The CDR3 sequence: CASTTFSLPPTGELFF. DNA of the CDR3: TGTGCCAGCACCACCTTCTCATTACCCCCCACCGGGGAGCTGTTTTTT.

This clonotype has more than one count but fewer than ten. This chain uses TRBV7-9 with TRBJ1-6; D uncertain. Germline V CDR1 and CDR2: SEHNR, FQNEAQ (reference sequence). The CDR3 has 15 residues. Trimming took off 0 bases at V and 9 bases at J, with 12 bases between the two ends. CDR3 nucleotides: TGTGCCAGCAGCTTAGCGGGGAGGGCTAGTTCACCCCTCCACTTT. This codes for CASSLAGRASSPLHF.

The V call is TRBV6-2 or TRBV6-3, the J call TRBJ2-3; maybe TRBD2 (7 bases). Trimming pared 6 bases from V and 4 bases from J, leaving 14 bases between. Germline loops: CDR1 MNHEY, CDR2 SVGEGT. The CDR3 loop spans 14 amino acids. DNA for the CDR3: TGTGCCAGCAGGCGCGCGGGGGCCCCAGATACGCAGTATTTT. Translated, it gives CASRRAGAPDTQYF.

The sample holds many counts of this clonotype. The chain employs TRBV7-2 and TRBJ2-5; the D gene is possibly TRBD2 (5 bases). CDR3 length: 13 amino acids. Trimming pared 2 bases from V and 7 bases from J, leaving 11 bases between. The germline V gene encodes CDR1 SGHTA and CDR2 FQGNSA. DNA of the CDR3: TGTGCCAGCAGCTTACAGCCCGCGGGGACCCAGTACTTC. Translated, it gives CASSLQPAGTQYF. Combining the CDR3 with reference TRBV7-2 and TRBJ2-5 gives the whole variable domain GAGVSQSPSNKVTEKGKDVELRCDPISGHTALYWYRQSLGQGLEFLIYFQGNSAPDKSGLPSDRFSAERTGGSVSTLTIQRTQQEDSAVYLCASSLQPAGTQYFGPGTRLLVL.

The V and J genes are TRBV15 and TRBJ2-7; D perhaps matches TRBD2 (5 bases). The CDR3 contains 13 residues. Trimming took 5 bases from V and 3 from J, leaving 11 bases between them. CDR1 LNHNV and CDR2 YYDKDF come from the germline V gene (reference sequence). This CDR3 is CATSLPRGYEQYV. CDR3 sequence (DNA): TGTGCCACCAGCCTCCCCCGGGGCTACGAGCAGTACGTC.

The rearrangement uses TRBV7-3 and TRBJ2-5; 9 nucleotides align to TRBD1. The CDR3 runs to 14 residues. Germline CDR1 is SGHTA and CDR2 is FQGTGA. V was clipped by 5 bases and J by 4 bases; unmatched bases: 5. CDR3 sequence: CASSPGDRAETQYF. For the CDR3, the DNA is TGTGCCAGCAGCCCCGGGGACAGGGCAGAGACCCAGTACTTC.

The V gene is TRBV2, the J gene TRBJ1-2; D not resolved. The CDR3 has 14 amino acids. With 6 bases removed from V and 7 bases from J, the gap between germline ends came to 18 bases. The germline CDR1 and CDR2 sequences are SNHLY and FYNNEI. The CDR3 loop reads CASSNSDRETGYTF. CDR3 DNA: TGTGCCAGCAGCAATAGTGATCGGGAAACTGGCTACACCTTC.

V and J are TRBV12-3 or TRBV12-4 and TRBJ1-6, with D perhaps TRBD1 (6 bases). CDR3 length: 16 amino acids. Deletions cut 5 bases from V and 9 bases from J, with 20 bases between. CDR3 region: CASSLILLGGPSPLHF. DNA of the CDR3: TGTGCCAGCAGTCTTATTCTTCTCGGGGGCCCTTCACCCCTCCACTTT.

V gene TRBV5-6 combines with J gene TRBJ2-5; TRBD2 might be the D (6 bases). Per germline, CDR1 SGHDT and CDR2 YYEEEE. CDR3 length: 13 amino acids. Trimming left V 4 bases short and J 3 bases short, with 10 bases between. In DNA form, the CDR3 reads TGTGCCAGCAGCAGAAGACTAGAAGAGACCCAGTACTTC. It yields the protein CASSRRLEETQYF.

The rearrangement joins TRBV6-1 to TRBJ1-1; TRBD1 aligns across 9 bases. The CDR3 totals 13 residues. Losses at the gene ends were 7 bases for V and 5 bases for J; bases not matched to a gene: 5. Looked up from germline, CDR1 is MNHNS and CDR2 is SASEGT. The CDR3 nucleotides are TGTGCCAGCATTAGACAGGGGGAGACTGAAGCTTTCTTT. It is translated as CASIRQGETEAFF.

The chain uses TRBV3-1 and TRBJ2-7, with D maybe TRBD2 (5 bases). This CDR3 has 14 residues. Between the trimmed V and J ends, which lost 2 bases and 6 bases, there was a span of 14 bases. Germline CDR1 is LGHDT and CDR2 is YNNKEL (reference sequence). CDR3 sequence (DNA): TGTGCCAGCAGCCAACTCGGACCTCGGGGCGAGCAGTACTTC. Protein product: CASSQLGPRGEQYF.

This rearrangement joins TRBV6-2 or TRBV6-3 to TRBJ2-2; weak D call: TRBD2 (5 bases). Between the trimmed V and J ends, which lost 4 bases and 6 bases, there was a span of 21 bases. The CDR3 has 17 residues. Germline CDR1 MNHEY, CDR2 SVGEGT. The CDR3, as DNA: TGTGCCAGCAGTTCCCTGAGGACTTTCTCCAACTCCGGGGAGCTGTTTTTT. Its translation is CASSSLRTFSNSGELFF.

The sample holds a few counts of this clonotype. CDR3 region: CASSSLAGGITDTQYF. The CDR3 nucleotides read TGTGCCAGCAGCTCTCTAGCGGGGGGGATCACAGATACGCAGTATTTT. The rearrangement joins TRBV11-2 to TRBJ2-3, with TRBD2 matching 12 bases. The CDR3 runs to 16 residues. V trimming: 4 bases; J trimming: 2 bases; junction bases outside the gene matches: 4. Germline assignment: CDR1 SGHAT and CDR2 FQNNGV.

The chain combines TRBV19 with TRBJ2-6; D remains ambiguous. The CDR3 has 15 residues. CDR1 is LNHDA, CDR2 SQIVND, per germline (reference sequence). V was clipped by 5 bases and J by 4 bases, with 12 bases between them. CDR3 region: CASSVWEAGANVLTF. The DNA of the CDR3 is TGTGCCAGTAGTGTTTGGGAAGCGGGGGCCAACGTCCTGACTTTC.

The chain combines TRBV28 with TRBJ1-2; D gene ambiguous. Deletions cut 5 bases from V and 5 bases from J, with 6 bases between. The CDR3 contains 11 residues. Germline loops: CDR1 MDHEN, CDR2 SYDVKM. The CDR3 region is CASSHSYGYTF. The CDR3 bases are TGTGCCAGCAGTCATAGTTATGGCTACACCTTC.

This clonotype was found a few times. The chain carries TRBV19 and TRBJ1-4, with D hard to call. The CDR3 loop spans 14 amino acids. The germline CDR1 and CDR2 sequences are LNHDA and SQIVND (reference sequence). V was pared by 9 bases and J by 0 bases, with 11 bases between. DNA for the CDR3: TGTGCCAGCTCAAAGATTGCAACTAATGAAAAACTGTTTTTT. Translating it yields CASSKIATNEKLFF.

The chain links TRBV11-3 to TRBJ2-3, with 9 bases fitting TRBD1. Germline CDR1 SGHNT, CDR2 YENEEA. V gave up 5 bases and J gave up 6 bases; unmatched junction bases: 9. The CDR3 is made up of 15 amino acids. CDR3 in DNA: TGTGCCAGCAGCCGGTCGGGACAGGGAGGCGATACGCAGTATTTT. It is translated as CASSRSGQGGDTQYF.

In its sample, this clonotype was seen a few times. V is TRBV18 and J is TRBJ2-3, with D uncertain. The CDR3 runs to 13 residues. Deletions cut 0 bases from V and 6 bases from J, with 7 bases between. Germline V gene data show CDR1 as KGHSH and CDR2 as LQKENI. In nucleotides, the CDR3 is TGTGCCAGCTCACCACCGGCCTCGGATACGCAGTATTTT. Translating it yields CASSPPASDTQYF. Drawing the rest from reference TRBV18 and TRBJ2-3, the complete variable domain is NAGVMQNPRHLVRRRGQEARLRCSPMKGHSHVYWYRQLPEEGLKFMVYLQKENIIDESGMPKERFSAEFPKEGPSILRIQQVVRGDSAAYFCASSPPASDTQYFGPGTRLTVL.

CDR3 residues: CASSFLGVSNQPQHF. The CDR3 DNA reads as TGTGCCAGCAGCTTTTTGGGGGTTAGCAATCAGCCCCAGCATTTT. The V and J genes are TRBV7-8 and TRBJ1-5; a possible D gene is TRBD1 (5 bases). The CDR3 contains 15 residues. Trimming took 3 bases from V and 0 from J, leaving 9 bases between them. CDR1 and CDR2 (germline): SGHVS, FQNEAQ.